A single sample is the source of the 23 T cell receptor beta chains below, sequenced in a study of a mutant IDH1 vaccine in newly diagnosed glioma. This table comes from immunoSEQ multiplex PCR, and its TCRdb copy is limited to in-frame clones, with some not included. Of under 40,000 clones listed, about 92% were seen once; the top ten hold about 2%. Antigens of these TCRs are unknown. The time point denotes: week 47, end of study. In the vaccine, a single dose held 300 ug of the mutant IDH1 20-mer peptide, along with topical imiquimod. The material was PBMCs, obtained from a glioma patient whose treatment included an IDH1 peptide vaccine. The receptors were gathered from a man between 40 and 49 years old with glioma.

This clone was seen just once. The chain combines TRBV5-1 with TRBJ2-2; 11 positions match TRBD1. V lost 3 bases to trimming and J lost 6 bases; unmatched junction nucleotides: 10. Germline lookup yields CDR1 SGHRS and CDR2 YFSETQ. CDR3 length: 17 residues. The CDR3 DNA reads as TGCGCCAGCAGCTCGAACATTGGGGGACAGGGGGCCGGGGAGCTGTTTTTT. Protein sequence: CASSSNIGGQGAGELFF.

This clone has just a few counts. The chain is built from TRBV6-1 and TRBJ1-5; D not certain. Germline V lookup: CDR1 MNHNS, CDR2 SASEGT. Deletions cut 4 bases from V and 1 base from J, with 5 bases between. The CDR3 has 13 amino acids. The CDR3 bases are TGTGCCAGCAGTGCCAACAGCAATCAGCCCCAGCATTTT. Its translation is CASSANSNQPQHF.

The rearrangement joins TRBV7-2 to TRBJ2-1, with D possibly TRBD2 on 6 matching bases. The germline CDR1 and CDR2 sequences are SGHTA and FQGNSA. V shed 4 bases and J shed 1 base, with 8 bases lying between them. The CDR3 is made up of 14 amino acids. In nucleotides, the CDR3 is TGTGCCAGCAGCTACCGGGGGTCCTACAATGAGCAGTTCTTC. Protein product: CASSYRGSYNEQFF.

The CDR3 DNA is TGTGCCAGCAGCCGAGGACGCGAGAGTGGCGGGGAGCTGTTTTTT. Translated, it gives CASSRGRESGGELFF. The chain recombines TRBV6-5 with TRBJ2-2; D is unresolved. The V gene's germline CDR1 is MNHEY and CDR2 SVGAGI. The CDR3 is 15 amino acids. Trimming shortened V by 6 bases and J by 7 bases, and 18 bases separated the two germline ends.

The chain carries TRBV25-1 and TRBJ2-5; D is undetermined. Per germline, CDR1 MGHDK and CDR2 SYGVNS. Trimming cost V 3 bases and J 4 bases, with 9 bases left between them. The CDR3 is 13 amino acids. The CDR3 is CASSEVHPETQYF. The CDR3 coding sequence is TGTGCCAGCAGTGAGGTACACCCAGAGACCCAGTACTTC.

In DNA, the CDR3 is TGTGCCAGCAGCGTAAGGGGGAGGAGTAGCACCGGGGAGCTGTTTTTT. This translates into CASSVRGRSSTGELFF. V gene TRBV9 combines with J gene TRBJ2-2; D might be TRBD1 or TRBD2, each matching 6 bases. V lost 1 base and J lost 4, with 14 bases in between. Germline loops: CDR1 SGDLS, CDR2 YYNGEE. The CDR3 totals 16 residues.

The chain couples TRBV7-9 to TRBJ1-5; 12 bases are shared with TRBD1. Germline loops: CDR1 SEHNR, CDR2 FQNEAQ (reference sequence). V gave up 5 bases and J gave up 6 bases; unmatched junction bases: 14. The CDR3 covers 18 residues. For the CDR3, the DNA is TGTGCCAGCAGCCCCGGGACAGGGGGCGCTTCGACAGGTCAGCCCCAGCATTTT. Protein product: CASSPGTGGASTGQPQHF.

The CDR3 protein is CASGPTTGSYNEQFF. The DNA for the CDR3 is TGTGCCAGCGGTCCTACGACAGGTTCCTACAATGAGCAGTTCTTC. The chain links TRBV6-1 to TRBJ2-1; possible D gene TRBD1, 6 bases. The CDR3 is 15 residues long. CDR1 is MNHNS, CDR2 SASEGT, per germline. The V gene lost 8 bases and the J gene lost 1 base, with 15 bases spanning the gap.

CDR3 DNA: TGCGCCACCGCAGGAGGGAATCAGCCCCAGCATTTT. Encoded protein: CATAGGNQPQHF. The gene calls are TRBV10-2 and TRBJ1-5; no clear D. The CDR3 covers 12 residues. CDR1 is WSHSY and CDR2 is SAAADI in the germline V gene. The V and J ends lost 10 bases and 4 bases respectively, with 11 bases between them.

This chain connects TRBV7-9 to TRBJ1-1; D is ambiguous. Germline CDR1 SEHNR, CDR2 FQNEAQ (reference sequence). Trimming shortened V by 1 base and J by 4 bases, and 16 bases separated the two germline ends. The CDR3 extends over 16 amino acids. Here the CDR3 reads CASSLDAAGASTEAFF. The DNA of the CDR3 is TGTGCCAGCAGCTTAGACGCCGCGGGAGCGAGCACTGAAGCTTTCTTT.

The V and J genes are TRBV6-1 and TRBJ2-7, with 9 nucleotides matching TRBD1. CDR1 is MNHNS, CDR2 SASEGT, per germline. The CDR3 runs 13 residues. V shed 6 bases and J 5 bases; nucleotides not matched to a gene: 5. The CDR3 DNA is TGTGCCAGCAGCCTCCGGGACAGGGACGAGCAGTACGTC. The encoded protein is CASSLRDRDEQYV.

The chain combines TRBV27 with TRBJ2-2; D is perhaps TRBD2 (5 bases). The CDR3 contains 16 residues. Germline lookup yields CDR1 MNHEY and CDR2 SMNVEV (reference sequence). The V and J ends lost 5 bases and 4 bases respectively, with 17 bases between them. The CDR3 protein is CASSGIGFAGTGELFF. The DNA of the CDR3 is TGTGCCAGCAGTGGAATAGGGTTCGCGGGCACCGGGGAGCTGTTTTTT.

The rearrangement joins TRBV29-1 to TRBJ1-1; perhaps TRBD1 as D (6 bases). With 7 bases removed from V and 6 bases from J, the gap between germline ends came to 15 bases. Germline CDR1 reads SQVTM; CDR2 reads ANQGSEA. This CDR3 spans 12 amino acids. CDR3 in amino acids: CSASGEGAEAFF. DNA of the CDR3: TGCAGCGCCTCCGGGGAGGGGGCTGAAGCTTTCTTT.

The chain has TRBV21-1 and TRBJ2-7; the table gives TRBD1 as D, unverified against the DNA. TRBV21-1 is a documented pseudogene. The CDR3 contains 18 residues. Written as DNA, the CDR3 is TGTGCCAGCAGCCCCCCCCCAGGAACAGGCACCTACTCCTACGAGCAGTACGTC. Translating it yields CASSPPPGTGTYSYEQYV.

This chain uses TRBV5-4 with TRBJ1-5, with TRBD1 identical over 8 bases. Germline CDR1 is SGHNT and CDR2 is YYREEE (reference sequence). This CDR3 spans 13 amino acids. Trimming cost V 4 bases and J 8 bases; bases outside gene matches: 5. The CDR3 DNA reads TGTGCCAGCAGCCGTGACAGGGGTAAGCCCCAGCATTTT. Its protein is CASSRDRGKPQHF.

In this sample, this clone turned up a few times. J is TRBJ2-2 and V is TRBV27, with 9 bases matching TRBD2. Germline V lookup: CDR1 MNHEY, CDR2 SMNVEV (reference sequence). The CDR3 has 15 residues. The J segment lost 8 bases and the V segment lost 5 bases, leaving 9 bases of the junction unmatched. The CDR3 DNA reads TGTGCCAGCAGTCTCTCTGCGGGGGGGCCTGGGGAGCTGTTTTTT. Translation: CASSLSAGGPGELFF.

The rearrangement joins TRBV7-6 to TRBJ1-1; the match to TRBD1 covers 10 bases. The trim removed 4 bases at V and 10 bases at J, leaving 3 bases unmatched. The CDR3 length is 12 residues. CDR1 is SGHVS and CDR2 is FNYEAQ in the germline V gene. CDR3 sequence reads: CASSWTGGRAFF. CDR3 nucleotide sequence: TGTGCCAGCAGCTGGACAGGGGGGAGAGCTTTCTTT.

The V call is TRBV15, the J call TRBJ1-5, with 10 bases aligning to TRBD1. There are 14 residues in the CDR3. CDR1 and CDR2 (germline): LNHNV, YYDKDF (reference sequence). The V and J ends lost 9 bases and 5 bases, in that order; junction bases with no gene match: 7. The CDR3 is CATGQGFPHQPQHF. The DNA for the CDR3 is TGTGCCACGGGACAGGGGTTCCCCCATCAGCCCCAGCATTTT.

The chain carries TRBV7-9 and TRBJ2-1; D gene uncertain. V dropped 1 base and J dropped 1 base, with 8 bases sitting between them. Germline loops: CDR1 SEHNR, CDR2 FQNEAQ (reference sequence). CDR3 length: 15 amino acids. CDR3 sequence (DNA): TGTGCCAGCAGCTTAGTTTCAGCATCCTACAATGAGCAGTTCTTC. Residues: CASSLVSASYNEQFF. Filled out from reference TRBV7-9 and TRBJ2-1, the complete variable domain reads DTGVSQNPRHKITKRGQNVTFRCDPISEHNRLYWYRQTLGQGPEFLTYFQNEAQLEKSRLLSDRFSAERPKGSFSTLEIQRTEQGDSAMYLCASSLVSASYNEQFFGPGTRLTVL.

The chain links TRBV6-1 to TRBJ1-2; a weak D match, TRBD1 (6 bases). CDR3 length: 15 amino acids. The germline V gene has CDR1 MNHNS and CDR2 SASEGT. V was trimmed by 5 bases and J by 2 bases, leaving 15 bases between them. CDR3: CASSPRGPSNYGYTF. The CDR3 DNA is TGTGCCAGCAGTCCCAGGGGCCCGTCAAACTATGGCTACACCTTC.

V usage is TRBV11-2 and J usage is TRBJ2-2; 7 bases line up with TRBD1. The CDR3 covers 17 residues. Germline V gene lookup returns CDR1 SGHAT and CDR2 FQNNGV. V shed 5 bases and J 1 base; nucleotides not matched to a gene: 10. CDR3: CASSPKSRTGNTGELFF. Here the CDR3 DNA reads TGTGCCAGCAGCCCGAAAAGTAGGACAGGGAACACCGGGGAGCTGTTTTTT.

V usage is TRBV11-2 and J usage is TRBJ2-5; possible D gene TRBD2, 6 bases. The J call may be incorrect, as the DNA end agrees better with TRBJ2-7. This CDR3 region has 17 residues. In germline, CDR1 is SGHAT, CDR2 FQNNGV. This CDR3 reads CASSLDWRGLLRAEQYF. Written as DNA, the CDR3 is TGTGCCAGCAGCTTAGATTGGAGGGGACTCCTTAGGGCCGAGCAGTACTTC.

This chain joins TRBV6-1 and TRBJ2-2, with D possibly TRBD1 on 5 matching bases. The V gene's germline CDR1 is MNHNS and CDR2 SASEGT. The CDR3 consists of 14 residues. The V gene lost 5 bases and the J gene lost 3 bases, with 10 bases spanning the gap. The CDR3 region has the DNA TGTGCCAGCAGTATGACAGATGACACCGGGGAGCTGTTTTTT. Translation: CASSMTDDTGELFF.